The clone carrying this TCR beta chain has more than one count but fewer than ten. Its specificity is unknown. Each gene name is a mouse one. The read comes to an end 4 residues before the CDR3 does, leaving the germline J gene to fill in the end. As the sequencing template, cDNA was produced by extracting RNA and reverse transcribing it. TCRdb's copy holds only in-frame clones and misses some; the assay was immunoSEQ multiplex PCR. The table lists about 300,000 clones, with no singletons. The ends were cut back, 1 base at V and 1 base at J, with 7 bases in the middle. CDR3 length equals 14 residues. CDR1 and CDR2 (germline): NSQYPW, LRSPGD (reference sequence). The record originates from a study of CD8+ T cells in alopecia areata. Study results and limitations: Scalp sequencing captures resident alphabeta T cells of normal skin too.

The study sorted pooled cutaneous lymph node cells by CD4, CD8alpha, NKG2D, NKG2ACE and other markers. The sample was CD4+ T cells sorted from a lymph node. The TCR was taken from a C3H/HeJ mouse with alopecia areata. Mice of this strain are of MHC haplotype H2-k. V usage is TRBV1 and J usage is TRBJ1-2; the D gene is possibly TRBD1 (5 bases). Partial CDR3 DNA: TGCACCTGCAGTGCAGCCAGGGTAAACTCC. Translation gives CTCSAARVNS. The full CDR3 protein is CTCSAARVNSDYTF.